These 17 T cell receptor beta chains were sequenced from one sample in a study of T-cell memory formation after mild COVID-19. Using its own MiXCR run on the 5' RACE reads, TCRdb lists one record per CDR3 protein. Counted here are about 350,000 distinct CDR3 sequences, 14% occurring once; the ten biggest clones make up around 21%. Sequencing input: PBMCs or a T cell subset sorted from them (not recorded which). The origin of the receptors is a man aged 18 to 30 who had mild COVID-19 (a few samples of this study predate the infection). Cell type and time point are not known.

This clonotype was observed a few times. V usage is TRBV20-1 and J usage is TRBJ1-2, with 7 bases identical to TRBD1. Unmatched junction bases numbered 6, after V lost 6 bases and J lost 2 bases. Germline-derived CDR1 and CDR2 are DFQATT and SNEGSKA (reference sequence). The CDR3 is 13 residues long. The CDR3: CSAGTGANYGYTF. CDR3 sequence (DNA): TGCAGTGCCGGTACAGGGGCAAACTATGGCTACACCTTC.

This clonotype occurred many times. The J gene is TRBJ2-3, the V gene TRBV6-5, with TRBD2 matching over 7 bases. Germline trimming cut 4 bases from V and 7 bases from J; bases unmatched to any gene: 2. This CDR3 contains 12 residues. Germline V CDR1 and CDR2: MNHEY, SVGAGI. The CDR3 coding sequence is TGTGCCAGCAGTTCGCGGGGGTATACGCAGTATTTT. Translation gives CASSSRGYTQYF.

The CDR3 reads CASSSDDRGYTEAFF. The CDR3 DNA reads as TGTGCCAGCAGCTCGGATGACAGGGGGTACACTGAAGCTTTCTTT. This chain connects TRBV11-2 to TRBJ1-1, with 9 nucleotides matching TRBD1. Trimming at V came to 4 bases and at J to 3 bases, leaving 6 bases not matched to a gene. The CDR3 extends over 15 amino acids. Germline values: CDR1 SGHAT, CDR2 FQNNGV.

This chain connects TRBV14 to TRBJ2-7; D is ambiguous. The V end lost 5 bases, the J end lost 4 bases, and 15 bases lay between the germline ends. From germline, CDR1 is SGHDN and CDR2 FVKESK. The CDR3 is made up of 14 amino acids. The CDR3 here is CASSKLDRPYEQYF. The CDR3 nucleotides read TGTGCCAGCAGCAAATTGGACCGACCTTACGAGCAGTACTTC.

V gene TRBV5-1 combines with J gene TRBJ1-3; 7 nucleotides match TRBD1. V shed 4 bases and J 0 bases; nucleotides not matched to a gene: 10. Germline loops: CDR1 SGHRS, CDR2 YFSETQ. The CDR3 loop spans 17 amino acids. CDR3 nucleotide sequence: TGCGCCAGCAGCGAGGTCCCGGGACAGAGCTCTGGAAACACCATATATTTT. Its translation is CASSEVPGQSSGNTIYF.

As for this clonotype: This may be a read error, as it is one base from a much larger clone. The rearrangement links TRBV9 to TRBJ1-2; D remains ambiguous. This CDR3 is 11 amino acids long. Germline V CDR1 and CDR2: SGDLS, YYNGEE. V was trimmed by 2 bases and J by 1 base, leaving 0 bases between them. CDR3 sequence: CASSVNYGYTF. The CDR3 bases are TGTGCCAGCAGCGTTAACTATGGCTACACCTTC.

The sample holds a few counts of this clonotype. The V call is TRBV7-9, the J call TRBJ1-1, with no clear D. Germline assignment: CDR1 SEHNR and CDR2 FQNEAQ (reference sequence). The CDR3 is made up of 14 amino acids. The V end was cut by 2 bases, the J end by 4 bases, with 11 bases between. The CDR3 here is CASSLHWSGTEAFF. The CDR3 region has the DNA TGTGCCAGCAGCTTACATTGGTCGGGCACTGAAGCTTTCTTT.

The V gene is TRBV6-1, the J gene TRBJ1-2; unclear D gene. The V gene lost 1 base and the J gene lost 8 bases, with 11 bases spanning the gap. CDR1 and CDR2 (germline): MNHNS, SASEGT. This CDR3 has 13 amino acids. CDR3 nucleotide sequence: TGTGCCAGCAGTGAAGTCGGTCTCGAGGGCTACACCTTC. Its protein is CASSEVGLEGYTF.

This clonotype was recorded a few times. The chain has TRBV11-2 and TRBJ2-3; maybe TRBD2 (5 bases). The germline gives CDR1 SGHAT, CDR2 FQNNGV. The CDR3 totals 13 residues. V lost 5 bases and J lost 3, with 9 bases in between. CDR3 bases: TGTGCCAGCAGCACGCTAGCTACAGATACGCAGTATTTT. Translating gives CASSTLATDTQYF.

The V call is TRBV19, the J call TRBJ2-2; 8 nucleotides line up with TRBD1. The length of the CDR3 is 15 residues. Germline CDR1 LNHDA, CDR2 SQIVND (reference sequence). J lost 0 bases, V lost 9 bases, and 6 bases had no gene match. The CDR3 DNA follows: TGTGCCAGCGTCGACAGGGGCTCGAACACCGGGGAGCTGTTTTTT. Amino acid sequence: CASVDRGSNTGELFF.

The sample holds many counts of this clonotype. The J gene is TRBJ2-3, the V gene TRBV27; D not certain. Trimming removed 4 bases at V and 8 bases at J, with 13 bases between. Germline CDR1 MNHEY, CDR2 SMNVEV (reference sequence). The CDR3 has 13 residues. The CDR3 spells CASSSGFAFTQYF. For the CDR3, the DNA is TGTGCCAGCAGTTCTGGATTTGCATTTACGCAGTATTTT.

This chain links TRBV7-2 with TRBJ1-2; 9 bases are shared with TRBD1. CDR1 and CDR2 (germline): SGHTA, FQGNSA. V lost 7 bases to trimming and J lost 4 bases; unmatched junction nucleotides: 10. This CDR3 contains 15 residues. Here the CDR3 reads CASTPGGTGTYGYTF. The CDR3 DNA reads TGTGCCAGCACTCCCGGGGGGACAGGGACCTATGGCTACACCTTC.

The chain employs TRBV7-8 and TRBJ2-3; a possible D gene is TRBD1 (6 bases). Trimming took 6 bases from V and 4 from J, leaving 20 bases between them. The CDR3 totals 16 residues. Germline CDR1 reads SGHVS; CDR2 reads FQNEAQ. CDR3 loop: CASRSRGGKLADTQYF. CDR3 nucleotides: TGTGCCAGCAGATCCAGGGGTGGAAAGTTAGCAGATACGCAGTATTTT.

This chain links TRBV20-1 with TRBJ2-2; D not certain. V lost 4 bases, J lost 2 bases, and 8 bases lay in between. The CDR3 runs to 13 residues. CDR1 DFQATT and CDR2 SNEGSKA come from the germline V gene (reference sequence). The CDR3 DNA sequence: TGCAGTGCTACCCAAGGAAACACCGGGGAGCTGTTTTTT. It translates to CSATQGNTGELFF.

CDR3 coding DNA: TGCGCCAGCAGCCCCTCCCCTCCGGCCACGTACGGCTACACCTTC. It translates to CASSPSPPATYGYTF. The genes are TRBV5-1 and TRBJ1-2; D ambiguous. V gave up 4 bases and J gave up 8 bases, with 21 bases separating them. This CDR3 comprises 15 residues. Germline V gives CDR1 SGHRS, CDR2 YFSETQ.

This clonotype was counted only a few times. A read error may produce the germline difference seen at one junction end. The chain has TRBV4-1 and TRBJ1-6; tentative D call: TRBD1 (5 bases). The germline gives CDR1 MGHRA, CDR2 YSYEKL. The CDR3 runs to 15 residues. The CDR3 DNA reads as TGCGCCAGCAGCCGGGGCCCGTCCAATAAGTCACCCCTCCACTTT. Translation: CASSRGPSNKSPLHF.

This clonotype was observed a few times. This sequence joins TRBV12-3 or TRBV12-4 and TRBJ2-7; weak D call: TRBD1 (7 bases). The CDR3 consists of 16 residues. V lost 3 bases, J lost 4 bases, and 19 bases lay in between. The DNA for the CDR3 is TGTGCCAGCAGTTTTCCCCTAGACAGGGAGGAATACGAGCAGTACTTC. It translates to CASSFPLDREEYEQYF.